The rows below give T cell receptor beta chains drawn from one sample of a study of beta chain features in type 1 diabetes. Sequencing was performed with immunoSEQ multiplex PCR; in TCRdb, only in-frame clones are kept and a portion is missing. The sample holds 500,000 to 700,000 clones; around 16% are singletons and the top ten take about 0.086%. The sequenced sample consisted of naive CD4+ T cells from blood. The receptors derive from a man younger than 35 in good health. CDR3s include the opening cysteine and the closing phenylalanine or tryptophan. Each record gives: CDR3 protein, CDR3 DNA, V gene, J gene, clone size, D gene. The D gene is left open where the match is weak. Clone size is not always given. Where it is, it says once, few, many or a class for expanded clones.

CDR3aa: CASSFGTLSATYNEQFF; CDR3nt: TGTGCCAGCAGCTTCGGGACCCTCTCCGCTACATACAATGAGCAGTTCTTC; v_gene: TRBV7-6; j_gene: TRBJ2-1; abundance: few; d_gene: NA
CDR3aa: CASSQGQGRDSPLHF; CDR3nt: TGCGCCAGCAGCCAAGGACAGGGGAGGGATTCACCCCTCCACTTT; v_gene: TRBV4-1; j_gene: TRBJ1-6; abundance: few; d_gene: TRBD1
CDR3aa: CSGSGALRGNSYEQYF; CDR3nt: TGCAGCGGCTCGGGTGCGCTGAGGGGGAACTCCTACGAGCAGTACTTC; v_gene: TRBV29-1; j_gene: TRBJ2-7; abundance: NA; d_gene: NA
CDR3aa: CASSARGAYEQYF; CDR3nt: TGTGCCAGCAGCGCGCGAGGCGCCTACGAGCAGTACTTC; v_gene: TRBV7-2; j_gene: TRBJ2-7; abundance: few; d_gene: NA
CDR3aa: CAISGQVSRLSTEAFF; CDR3nt: TGTGCCATCAGTGGACAGGTTTCTCGACTTTCTACTGAAGCTTTCTTT; v_gene: TRBV10-3; j_gene: TRBJ1-1; abundance: NA; d_gene: NA
CDR3aa: CASSITADGYTF; CDR3nt: TGTGCCAGTAGTATCACGGCGGATGGCTACACCTTC; v_gene: TRBV19; j_gene: TRBJ1-2; abundance: many; d_gene: NA
CDR3aa: CASRNLPTSGATGELFF; CDR3nt: TGTGCCAGCAGGAATCTACCGACTAGCGGGGCGACCGGGGAGCTGTTTTTT; v_gene: TRBV5-4; j_gene: TRBJ2-2; abundance: NA; d_gene: TRBD2
CDR3aa: CASSPRDRGSYGYTF; CDR3nt: TGTGCCAGCAGCCCTCGGGACAGGGGCTCCTATGGCTACACCTTC; v_gene: TRBV7-9; j_gene: TRBJ1-2; abundance: many; d_gene: TRBD1
CDR3aa: CASSQGPGLGEKLFF; CDR3nt: TGCGCCAGCAGCCAAGGGCCAGGGCTCGGGGAAAAACTGTTTTTT; v_gene: TRBV4-3; j_gene: TRBJ1-4; abundance: NA; d_gene: NA
CDR3aa: CASSARMNNEKLFF; CDR3nt: TGTGCCAGCAGCGCGAGAATGAATAATGAAAAACTGTTTTTT; v_gene: TRBV9; j_gene: TRBJ1-4; abundance: few; d_gene: NA
CDR3aa: CASSYRGDQPQHF; CDR3nt: TGTGCCAGTAGCTACAGGGGGGATCAGCCCCAGCATTTT; v_gene: TRBV19; j_gene: TRBJ1-5; abundance: few; d_gene: TRBD1
CDR3aa: CASGKTSGSYEQYF; CDR3nt: TGCGCCAGCGGGAAGACTAGCGGGAGCTACGAGCAGTACTTC; v_gene: TRBV5-1; j_gene: TRBJ2-7; abundance: few; d_gene: TRBD2
CDR3aa: CASSLLWGTDTQYF; CDR3nt: TGTGCCAGCAGCTTACTCTGGGGTACAGATACGCAGTATTTT; v_gene: TRBV7-8; j_gene: TRBJ2-3; abundance: few; d_gene: NA
CDR3aa: CSVVFSNANTGELFF; CDR3nt: TGCAGCGTTGTTTTTTCGAACGCGAACACCGGGGAGCTGTTTTTT; v_gene: TRBV29-1; j_gene: TRBJ2-2; abundance: NA; d_gene: NA
CDR3aa: CASSPGTSGYNEQFF; CDR3nt: TGTGCCAGCAGCCCAGGGACTAGCGGCTACAATGAGCAGTTCTTC; v_gene: TRBV7-2; j_gene: TRBJ2-1; abundance: few; d_gene: TRBD2
CDR3aa: CASTLTRSITNEQFF; CDR3nt: TGCGCCAGCACCTTGACTAGAAGTATCACCAATGAGCAGTTCTTC; v_gene: TRBV5-1; j_gene: TRBJ2-1; abundance: few; d_gene: NA
CDR3aa: CASSPPGVNTGELFF; CDR3nt: TGCGCCAGCAGCCCACCGGGGGTGAACACCGGGGAGCTGTTTTTT; v_gene: TRBV5-1; j_gene: TRBJ2-2; abundance: few; d_gene: NA
CDR3aa: CASSYPVAGGANEQFF; CDR3nt: TGTGCCAGCAGTTACCCAGTAGCGGGAGGGGCCAATGAGCAGTTCTTC; v_gene: TRBV6-6; j_gene: TRBJ2-1; abundance: few; d_gene: TRBD2
CDR3aa: CASSLQGGGQPQHF; CDR3nt: TGTGCCAGCAGTTTACAGGGGGGAGGTCAGCCCCAGCATTTT; v_gene: TRBV27; j_gene: TRBJ1-5; abundance: NA; d_gene: TRBD1
CDR3aa: CASSVWDRATDTQYF; CDR3nt: TGTGCCAGCAGCGTATGGGACAGGGCCACAGATACGCAGTATTTT; v_gene: TRBV9; j_gene: TRBJ2-3; abundance: NA; d_gene: TRBD1
CDR3aa: CASSANTYGYTF; CDR3nt: TGTGCCAGTAGTGCCAACACCTATGGCTACACCTTC; v_gene: TRBV19; j_gene: TRBJ1-2; abundance: few; d_gene: NA
CDR3aa: CASSVDPMNTEAFF; CDR3nt: TGTGCCAGCAGCGTAGACCCGATGAACACTGAAGCTTTCTTT; v_gene: TRBV9; j_gene: TRBJ1-1; abundance: few; d_gene: NA
CDR3aa: CATGGANQPQHF; CDR3nt: TGTGCCACGGGGGGAGCCAATCAGCCCCAGCATTTT; v_gene: TRBV10-3; j_gene: TRBJ1-5; abundance: NA; d_gene: NA
CDR3aa: CAWSVQVTQPQHF; CDR3nt: TGTGCCTGGAGTGTACAAGTAACTCAGCCCCAGCATTTT; v_gene: TRBV30; j_gene: TRBJ1-5; abundance: NA; d_gene: NA
CDR3aa: CASTVWGVGADTQYF; CDR3nt: TGTGCCAGCACGGTCTGGGGGGTCGGGGCAGATACGCAGTATTTT; v_gene: TRBV2; j_gene: TRBJ2-3; abundance: NA; d_gene: NA
CDR3aa: CASSPYRDSHPSEQFF; CDR3nt: TGTGCCAGCAGCCCTTATCGGGATTCCCACCCCAGTGAGCAGTTCTTC; v_gene: TRBV7-3; j_gene: TRBJ2-1; abundance: NA; d_gene: NA
CDR3aa: CSVGTGAIEQFF; CDR3nt: TGCAGCGTGGGGACAGGGGCCATTGAGCAGTTCTTC; v_gene: TRBV29-1; j_gene: TRBJ2-1; abundance: few; d_gene: TRBD1
CDR3aa: CAISLAGGSTDTQYF; CDR3nt: TGTGCCATCAGTCTAGCGGGAGGGAGTACAGATACGCAGTATTTT; v_gene: TRBV10-3; j_gene: TRBJ2-3; abundance: NA; d_gene: TRBD2
CDR3aa: CASSLRSLGTDTQYF; CDR3nt: TGTGCCAGCAGCTTGCGTAGTCTGGGCACAGATACGCAGTATTTT; v_gene: TRBV5-6; j_gene: TRBJ2-3; abundance: few; d_gene: NA
CDR3aa: CASSLGGQVYNEQFF; CDR3nt: TGTGCCAGCAGCTTAGGGGGACAGGTTTACAATGAGCAGTTCTTC; v_gene: TRBV7-2; j_gene: TRBJ2-1; abundance: few; d_gene: TRBD1
CDR3aa: CASSFKDGLRSGANVLTF; CDR3nt: TGTGCCAGCAGCTTTAAGGACGGACTTCGCTCTGGGGCCAACGTCCTGACTTTC; v_gene: TRBV11-2; j_gene: TRBJ2-6; abundance: NA; d_gene: NA
CDR3aa: CAWSDGDNQPQHF; CDR3nt: TGTGCCTGGAGTGACGGGGACAATCAGCCCCAGCATTTT; v_gene: TRBV30; j_gene: TRBJ1-5; abundance: NA; d_gene: NA